This T cell receptor beta chain comes out of a study of lymphopenia after photon versus proton radiotherapy. With 7 bases clipped from V and 2 bases from J, the junction kept 7 bases outside the gene matches. CDR3 length: 13 residues. Germline V gives CDR1 GTSNPN, CDR2 SVGIG (reference sequence). Sequenced by immunoSEQ multiplex PCR; TCRdb stores in-frame clones only, minus some. The sample consists of around 35,000 clones, 70% to 90% of them appearing once. This clone was seen a few times. Its target is unknown. Findings and limits, study-wide: Under photons, naive T cells and diversity fell while effector/memory populations rose. Post-nadir diversity loss with photons came from oligoclonal expansion, particularly CD8+ Temra cells.

Specimen: peripheral blood, collected from a patient treated with photon-based radiotherapy. This chain joins TRBV30 and TRBJ1-2, with 7 nucleotides matching TRBD1. This TCR was recovered from a man over 45 with gastric cancer. This CDR3 is CASRTGRNYGYTF. CDR3 DNA sequence: TGTGCCTCCCGGACAGGCCGAAACTATGGCTACACCTTC.